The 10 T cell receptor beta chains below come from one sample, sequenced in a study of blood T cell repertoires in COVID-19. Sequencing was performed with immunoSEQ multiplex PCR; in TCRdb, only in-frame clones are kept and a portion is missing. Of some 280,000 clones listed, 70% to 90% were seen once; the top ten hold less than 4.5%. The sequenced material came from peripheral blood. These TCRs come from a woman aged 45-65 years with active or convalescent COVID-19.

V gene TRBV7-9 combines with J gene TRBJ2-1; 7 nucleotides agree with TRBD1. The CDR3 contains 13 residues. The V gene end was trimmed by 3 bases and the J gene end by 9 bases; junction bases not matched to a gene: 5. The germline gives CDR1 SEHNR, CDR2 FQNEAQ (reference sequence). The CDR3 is CASSLETGSEQFF. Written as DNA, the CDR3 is TGTGCCAGCAGCTTGGAGACAGGGTCTGAGCAGTTCTTC.

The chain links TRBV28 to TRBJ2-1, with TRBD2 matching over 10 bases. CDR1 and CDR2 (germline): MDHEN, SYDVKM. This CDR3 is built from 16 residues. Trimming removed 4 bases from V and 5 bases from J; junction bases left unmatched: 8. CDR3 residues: CASSSPGLATHNEQFF. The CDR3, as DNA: TGTGCCAGCAGTTCACCGGGACTAGCGACCCACAATGAGCAGTTCTTC.

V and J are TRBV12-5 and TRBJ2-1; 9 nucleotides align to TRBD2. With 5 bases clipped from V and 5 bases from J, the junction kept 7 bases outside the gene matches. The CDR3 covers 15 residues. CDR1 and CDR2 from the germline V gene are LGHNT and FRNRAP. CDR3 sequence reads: CASGLSGSWDNEQFF. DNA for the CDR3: TGTGCTAGTGGTCTTAGCGGGAGTTGGGACAATGAGCAGTTCTTC.

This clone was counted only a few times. CDR3 DNA sequence: TGTGCCAGCAGCTTAGCGGGAGGGGCAGATACGCAGTATTTT. It yields the protein CASSLAGGADTQYF. The chain employs TRBV7-9 and TRBJ2-3; TRBD2 aligns across 7 bases. V gave up 0 bases and J gave up 4 bases; unmatched junction bases: 1. Per germline, CDR1 SEHNR and CDR2 FQNEAQ (reference sequence). The CDR3 extends over 14 amino acids.

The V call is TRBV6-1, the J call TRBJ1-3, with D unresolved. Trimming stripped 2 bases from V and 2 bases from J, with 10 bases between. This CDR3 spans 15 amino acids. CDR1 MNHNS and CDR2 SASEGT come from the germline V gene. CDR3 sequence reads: CASSELTAPGNTIYF. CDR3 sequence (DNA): TGTGCCAGCAGTGAACTAACCGCTCCTGGAAACACCATATATTTT.

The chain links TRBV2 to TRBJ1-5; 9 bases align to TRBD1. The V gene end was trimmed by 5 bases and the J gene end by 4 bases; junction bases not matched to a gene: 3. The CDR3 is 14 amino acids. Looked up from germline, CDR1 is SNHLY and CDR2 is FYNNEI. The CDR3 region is CASSPDRGNQPQHF. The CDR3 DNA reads TGTGCCAGCAGTCCCGACAGGGGGAATCAGCCCCAGCATTTT.

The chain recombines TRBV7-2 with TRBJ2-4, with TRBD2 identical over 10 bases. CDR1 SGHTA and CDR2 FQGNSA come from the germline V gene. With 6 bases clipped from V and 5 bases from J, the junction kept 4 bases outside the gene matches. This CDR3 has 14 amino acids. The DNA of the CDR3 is TGTGCCAGCAGTTATGGACTAGCGGAAAACATTCAGTACTTC. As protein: CASSYGLAENIQYF.

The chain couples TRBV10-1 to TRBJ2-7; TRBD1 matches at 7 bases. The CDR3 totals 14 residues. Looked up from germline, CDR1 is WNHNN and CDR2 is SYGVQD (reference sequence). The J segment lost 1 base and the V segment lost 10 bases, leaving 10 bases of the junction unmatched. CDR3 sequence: CANSRPGGSYEQYF. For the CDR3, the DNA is TGCGCCAATAGCCGGCCAGGGGGTTCCTACGAGCAGTACTTC.

The CDR3 loop reads CATSDSTGVKIGTGELFF. In nucleotides, the CDR3 is TGTGCCACCAGTGACTCGACAGGGGTCAAAATTGGGACCGGGGAGCTGTTTTTT. The chain has TRBV24-1 and TRBJ2-2; 8 positions agree with TRBD1. V trimming: 4 bases; J trimming: 5 bases; junction bases outside the gene matches: 14. The CDR3 length is 18 residues. Per germline, CDR1 KGHDR and CDR2 SFDVKD.

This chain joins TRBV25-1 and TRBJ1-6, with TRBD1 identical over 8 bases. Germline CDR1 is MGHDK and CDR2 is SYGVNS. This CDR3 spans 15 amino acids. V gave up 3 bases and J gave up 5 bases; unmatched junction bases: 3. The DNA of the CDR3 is TGTGCCAGCAGTGATTGGACAGGGCATAATTCACCCCTCCACTTT. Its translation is CASSDWTGHNSPLHF.